Shown below are 13 T cell receptor beta chains from a single sample sequenced in a study of vaccination and CD4 T cells after COVID-19. The treatment here: roughly nine-day PBMC culture with coronavirus spike peptide pools or control peptides (ViraFEST assay). Their recognized antigens are unknown. The Oncomine TCR Beta short-read assay was applied to DNA of cultured CD4+ T cells. TCRdb called the PCR reads again in MiXCR, with one record for every CDR3 protein. The sample lists tens of thousands of distinct CDR3 sequences, around 62% seen once, with 7% to 10% in the top ten. The specimen was CD4+ T cells from blood, cultured in vitro. The source is a human donor who had recovered from COVID-19.

The J gene is TRBJ1-2, the V gene TRBV28; possibly TRBD1 for D (5 bases). Looked up from germline, CDR1 is MDHEN and CDR2 is SYDVKM. Between the trimmed V and J ends, which lost 3 bases and 6 bases, there was a span of 32 bases. CDR3 length: 20 amino acids. The CDR3 sequence is CASSLGAPFGIRRGGNGYTF. The CDR3 DNA follows: TGTGCCAGCAGTTTGGGAGCCCCGTTTGGTATTCGTAGGGGCGGGAATGGCTACACCTTC.

The chain combines TRBV20-1 with TRBJ2-7, with TRBD2 matching over 7 bases. Per germline, CDR1 DFQATT and CDR2 SNEGSKA (reference sequence). This CDR3 is 13 amino acids long. The V gene end was trimmed by 1 base and the J gene end by 4 bases; junction bases not matched to a gene: 4. The CDR3 loop is CSARVGGRYEQYF. For the CDR3, the DNA is TGCAGTGCTAGAGTGGGAGGGCGTTACGAGCAGTACTTC.

The J gene is TRBJ1-5, the V gene TRBV7-8; 11 bases map to TRBD1. The CDR3 loop spans 15 amino acids. V was pared by 5 bases and J by 6 bases, with 6 bases of the junction left unmatched. Germline lookup yields CDR1 SGHVS and CDR2 FQNEAQ. CDR3 in amino acids: CASSRTGGVGQPQHF. CDR3 nucleotides: TGTGCCAGCAGCAGGACAGGGGGCGTAGGTCAGCCCCAGCATTTT.

CDR3 amino acids: CASSLSRGEQFF. Written as DNA, the CDR3 is TGTGCCAGCAGCTTAAGCCGTGGTGAGCAGTTCTTC. V is TRBV7-2 and J is TRBJ2-1; no clear D gene. CDR1 and CDR2 from the germline V gene are SGHTA and FQGNSA. V was cut by 2 bases and J by 9 bases, with 8 bases left in between. This CDR3 is built from 12 residues.

This chain connects TRBV28 to TRBJ1-6, with D possibly matching TRBD1 (5 bases). CDR3 length: 14 residues. CDR1 and CDR2 from the germline V gene are MDHEN and SYDVKM. The V and J ends lost 6 bases and 7 bases respectively, with 13 bases between them. The CDR3 sequence is CASRFRWGNSPLHF. The CDR3 DNA reads TGTGCCAGCAGATTCCGTTGGGGGAATTCACCCCTCCACTTT.

The V gene is TRBV6-5, the J gene TRBJ1-3; D call uncertain. The length of the CDR3 is 16 residues. Germline V gene sequence: CDR1 MNHEY, CDR2 SVGAGI. The V gene lost 4 bases and the J gene lost 2 bases, with 15 bases spanning the gap. The CDR3 bases are TGTGCCAGCAGTTTTAACCCCTGGCAGCCTGGAAACACCATATATTTT. It translates to CASSFNPWQPGNTIYF.

The gene calls are TRBV4-1 and TRBJ2-7; 9 nucleotides agree with TRBD2. The germline V gene has CDR1 MGHRA and CDR2 YSYEKL. CDR3 length: 19 amino acids. J was trimmed by 3 bases and V by 3 bases; bases with no gene match: 18. CDR3: CASSHPGLASGELSYEQYF. CDR3 DNA: TGCGCCAGCAGCCATCCGGGACTAGCATCCGGGGAGCTTAGCTACGAGCAGTACTTC.

The chain recombines TRBV4-3 with TRBJ2-2; a possible D gene is TRBD2 (5 bases). Trimming left V 0 bases short and J 1 base short, with 9 bases between. The CDR3 consists of 16 residues. Germline CDR1 is LGHNA and CDR2 is YSLEER. The CDR3 spells CASSQEAGRNTGELFF. Written as DNA, the CDR3 is TGCGCCAGCAGCCAAGAGGCGGGCAGGAACACCGGGGAGCTGTTTTTT.

The chain joins TRBV19 to TRBJ1-2; D is undetermined. Germline loops: CDR1 LNHDA, CDR2 SQIVND (reference sequence). Trimming took 1 base from V and 4 from J, leaving 7 bases between them. The CDR3 spans 13 residues. The CDR3 spells CASSIVEGYGYTF. CDR3 sequence (DNA): TGTGCCAGTAGTATAGTAGAAGGCTATGGCTACACCTTC.

The V and J genes are TRBV6-1 and TRBJ2-5; tentatively, D is TRBD2 (6 bases). Germline V gene lookup returns CDR1 MNHNS and CDR2 SASEGT. Deletions cut 10 bases from V and 5 bases from J, with 14 bases between. The CDR3 length is 12 residues. CDR3 bases: TGTGCCACTAAAGAGGGGAGGGAGACCCAGTACTTC. Translating gives CATKEGRETQYF.

The CDR3 is CATSRASGISDTQYF. The CDR3 DNA follows: TGTGCCACCAGCAGAGCTAGCGGGATCTCAGATACGCAGTATTTT. The chain links TRBV15 to TRBJ2-3; 9 positions agree with TRBD2. The CDR3 loop spans 15 amino acids. Germline loops: CDR1 LNHNV, CDR2 YYDKDF (reference sequence). Trimming cost V 1 base and J 4 bases; bases outside gene matches: 3. The variable domain in full, completed from reference TRBV15 and TRBJ2-3, reads DAMVIQNPRYQVTQFGKPVTLSCSQTLNHNVMYWYQQKSSQAPKLLFHYYDKDFNNEADTPDNFQSRRPNTSFCFLDIRSPGLGDTAMYLCATSRASGISDTQYFGPGTRLTVL.

V and J are TRBV2 and TRBJ2-4; D is possibly TRBD1 (7 bases). Trimming took 11 bases from V and 7 from J, leaving 15 bases between them. Germline values: CDR1 SNHLY, CDR2 FYNNEI. The CDR3 runs to 12 residues. CDR3 DNA: TGTGCCGGAGGGGGCACAGGGAACATTCAGTACTTC. Residues: CAGGGTGNIQYF.

The chain has TRBV24-1 and TRBJ2-1; 8 bases agree with TRBD2. V shed 1 base, J shed 8 bases, and the junction held 9 bases outside the gene matches. Germline lookup yields CDR1 KGHDR and CDR2 SFDVKD. This CDR3 is 16 amino acids long. The CDR3 DNA reads as TGTGCCACCAGTGATTTAGCGAGCGGGAGAGGGCATGAGCAGTTCTTC. Its protein product is CATSDLASGRGHEQFF.